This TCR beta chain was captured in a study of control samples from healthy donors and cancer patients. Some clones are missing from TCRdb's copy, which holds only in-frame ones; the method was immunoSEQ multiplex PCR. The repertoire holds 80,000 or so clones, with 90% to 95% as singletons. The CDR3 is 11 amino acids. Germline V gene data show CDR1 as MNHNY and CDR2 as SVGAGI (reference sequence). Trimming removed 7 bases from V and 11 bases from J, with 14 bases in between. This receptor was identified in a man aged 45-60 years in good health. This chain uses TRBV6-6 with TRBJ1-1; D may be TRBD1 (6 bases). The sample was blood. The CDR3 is CASNTGRLAFF. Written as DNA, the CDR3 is TGTGCCAGCAACACAGGGAGGTTGGCTTTCTTT.